This T cell receptor beta chain was sequenced during a study of response to subunit inactivated influenza vaccine. Study-wide results and limits: Each seasonal flu vaccination may recruit only limited new T cells, authors suggested.

The CDR3 consists of 14 residues. V lost 10 bases, J lost 6 bases, and 8 bases stayed unmatched. Germline values: CDR1 SNHLY, CDR2 FYNNEI. A word on this clonotype: Its antigen remains unidentified.

TCRdb called the RT-PCR reads again in MiXCR, with one record for every CDR3 protein. This sample has under 550,000 distinct CDR3 sequences, with approximately 7.3% found just once. The rearrangement joins TRBV2 to TRBJ2-2; 10 bases are a match to TRBD2. The sequences come from PBMCs from blood, collected about 23 months after vaccination. The TCR originated in a man between 50 and 70 years old who received an inactivated influenza vaccine. The DNA of the CDR3 is TGTGCCATCCTAGCGGGAGAGGGATCCGGGGAGCTGTTTTTT. Translating gives CAILAGEGSGELFF.